This T cell receptor beta chain was obtained from a study of T cells in Graves' hyperthyroidism and ophthalmopathy. Overall study: Peripheral blood sampling occurred at initial diagnosis, before any treatment. Study-wide points: Within blood appeared most thyroid clonotypes that had expanded above 0.001.

Uncontrolled infection, other autoimmune disease, pregnancy or lactation excluded patients. Diagnoses rested on clinical symptoms, serum thyroxine and TRAb, thyroid ultrasound and orbital computed tomography. Using RNA transcripts as the source, TCR beta CDR3 regions were amplified. HTBI primers drove first-round RT-PCR of the TCR CDR3. TCRdb itself ran the multiplex PCR reads through MiXCR, one entry per CDR3 protein. The sample lists around 390,000 distinct CDR3 sequences, about 14% seen once, with less than 20% in the top ten. V trimming: 6 bases; J trimming: 3 bases; junction bases outside the gene matches: 8. CDR3 length: 13 residues. Germline CDR1 SQVTM, CDR2 ANQGSEA. As to this clonotype: Its matching antigen is unknown.

V is TRBV29-1 and J is TRBJ2-7; the match to TRBD1 covers 7 bases. This clonotype originated in a woman aged 25 to 39 with Graves' ophthalmopathy. Input material: blood. CDR3 sequence (DNA): TGCAGCGTCGCAGACAGGGATGGCTACGAGCAGTACTTC. The encoded protein is CSVADRDGYEQYF.